This TCR beta chain appears in the sequencing data of a study of blood T cell repertoires in COVID-19 (TCRdb year 2020). General notes on the study: Samples covering the acute and convalescent phases of COVID-19 were provided by collaborators in the United States, Italy and Spain. The prospective study material was composed of cDNA or gDNA derived from T cells, B-cell-depleted T cells, or PBMCs. Deeply sampled blood TCRbeta repertoires from subjects exposed to, actively infected with, or recovered from COVID-19 were included in the dataset. The repertoires were released in a freely available public database meant as a resource for research on the immune response to SARS-CoV-2. The samples were drawn from two sources: the first 160 participants of the ongoing ImmuneRACE study, and over 950 subjects contributed by 6 global collaborators. The sample metadata nearly always contained a de-identified subject ID, COVID-19 status, age in years and sex. Where HLA class I and class II types were available, the types were taken from metadata supplied by the sample provider, not from assay-based typing.

The immunoSEQ Assay, a bias-controlled multiplex PCR, was used to amplify TCRbeta CDR3 regions from genomic DNA. Regarding the original processing steps: Nucleated cell counts per sample were estimated from amplification of reference gene primers within the assay. Sequence reads were collapsed and filtered to measure the absolute abundance of every unique TCRbeta CDR3 rearrangement. For each sample, productive Simpson clonality was calculated as the square root of Simpson's diversity index over productive rearrangements. The table was pulled from immuneACCESS by TCRdb, which kept in-frame rearrangements only. Such tables lose some clones; where checked, under half of the loss comes from unresolved V genes, and the rest has no known cause. The V and J calls and clone size are taken from that table; D and trimming were inferred from the DNA. This sample is represented by approximately 270,000 clones; roughly 88% of them were singletons. The leading ten clones occupy around 1.5% of the sample.

Including cysteine and phenylalanine, the CDR3 has 17 amino acids. The only DNA kept is the CDR3, 51 bases in frame from the first base. Trimming removed 6 bases from V and 0 bases from J; the gene matches leave 7 bases unexplained. Taken from the germline V gene (reference sequence), the CDR1 and CDR2 loops are LGHDT and YNNKEL. Collaborating institutions collected whole blood in K2EDTA tubes following their own protocols. For TCRbeta analysis, collaborator samples were shipped as frozen whole blood, as isolated PBMCs, or as DNA extracted from either sample type. A word on this clone: Its antigen is still unknown. No much larger clone is present one base from it, and per-base qualities are unavailable.

Broad study findings and their caveats: The amount of clinical and demographic metadata varied by source and participant and was provided uncurated.

This sequence was found in a man older than 75 with acute or convalescent COVID-19. Source material: peripheral blood. Rearrangement joined TRBV3-1 (or the pseudogene TRBV3-2) to TRBJ2-2, with TRBD2 identical over 10 junction bases. Here the CDR3 is given as CASSLLAGLTNTGELFF. The bases are TGTGCCAGCAGTTTACTAGCGGGACTAACGAACACCGGGGAGCTGTTTTTT.